A selection of T cell receptor beta chains follows, all from one sample in a study of blood T cells in healthy people across ages. One entry per CDR3 protein results from TCRdb running MiXCR on the 5' RACE reads. The table has 1.5 million to 2 million distinct CDR3 sequences, just under 50% seen once. The sample consisted of blood. These receptors all come from a woman between 40 and 50 years old in good health. Both conserved end residues are part of each CDR3.

v_call cdr3_aa
TRBV15 CATSRERGGRGVQHF
TRBV28 CASSLSAAGRYNEQYF
TRBV18 CASSPKGDRGREETQYF
TRBV4-1 CASSQGGQYQETQYF
TRBV6-1 CASGTSGGPTSSYEQYF
TRBV20-1 CSASLATSTDTQYF
TRBV6-2/TRBV6-3 CASRLVGPSYEQYF
TRBV20-1 CSAREGGQGTDTQYF
TRBV20-1 CSAPRVDSNSPLHF
TRBV12-3/TRBV12-4 CASSGTGYEDTQYF
TRBV12-3/TRBV12-4 CASSTNGDKKNPLHF
TRBV15 CATSRARAGFYEQYF
TRBV20-1 CSADDWDNEQFF
TRBV2 CASSDNGGLAKNIQYF
TRBV15 CVTSRVTGTGASNEQFF
TRBV4-1 CASSLTLGGAVSETQYF
TRBV10-1 CASSDTGGRSPLHF
TRBV5-1 CASSGSGGSYEQYF
TRBV24-1 CATSLPPKDTQYF
TRBV6-5 CASSQEASGKETQYF
TRBV4-3 CASSQDPPGGDSYNEQFF
TRBV6-2/TRBV6-3 CASTIHSGNIQYF
TRBV12-5 CASGRDRHETQYF
TRBV20-1 CSASQTGQGKNSNQPQHF
TRBV4-3 CASSLIAGGPHEQFF
TRBV20-1 CSARDPSSKGGRADEQYF
TRBV10-3 CAIRSGGVSYNEQFF
TRBV24-1 CATRDGNVAGETQYF
TRBV5-1 CASSLEKVSGAIYEQYF